The rows below give T cell receptor beta chains drawn from one sample of a study of shared T cell receptors in the human thymus. Repertoires were generated with immunoSEQ multiplex PCR, while TCRdb's copy carries only in-frame clones and drops some. The table records about 610,000 clones, 88% of them present only once. The same specimen was also included in a second study, on human thymus T cells.

The sequenced sample was thymocytes. Receptors were obtained from a boy in the first two years of life with a congenital heart defect. CDR3s include the opening cysteine and the closing phenylalanine or tryptophan. A D gene is named only where the DNA matches it firmly. Clone size is stated in some rows and not others, as once, few, many or a class when expanded.

CDR3: CAWRATSTPWFF
DNA: TGTGCCTGGAGAGCCACTAGTACCCCGTGGTTCTTC
J: TRBJ2-1
size: NA
V: TRBV30
D: NA

CDR3: CASSSAVPGQGRGSYEQYF
DNA: TGTGCCAGCAGTTCAGCAGTCCCGGGACAGGGACGAGGCTCCTACGAGCAGTACTTC
J: TRBJ2-7
size: NA
V: TRBV28
D: TRBD1

CDR3: CASSQGVAGGGETQYF
DNA: TGCGCCAGCAGCCAAGGGGTGGCGGGAGGGGGAGAGACCCAGTACTTC
J: TRBJ2-5
size: NA
V: TRBV4-3
D: TRBD2

CDR3: CASSFPGLTTDTQYF
DNA: TGTGCCAGCAGCTTTCCGGGACTTACCACAGATACGCAGTATTTT
J: TRBJ2-3
size: NA
V: TRBV5-8
D: NA

CDR3: CASSSCGNRGCSTDTQYF
DNA: TGTGCCAGCAGCTCCTGCGGGAACAGGGGTTGTAGTACAGATACGCAGTATTTT
J: TRBJ2-3
size: NA
V: TRBV7-8
D: NA

CDR3: CAWGERERYNEQFF
DNA: TGTGCCTGGGGAGAGCGGGAGCGATACAATGAGCAGTTCTTC
J: TRBJ2-1
size: NA
V: TRBV30
D: TRBD2

CDR3: CASSEEGLAGSHSLAKNIQYF
DNA: TGTGCCAGCAGTGAAGAAGGACTAGCGGGATCGCACTCTTTAGCCAAAAACATTCAGTACTTC
J: TRBJ2-4
size: NA
V: TRBV2
D: TRBD2

CDR3: CASSLWSIQPYEQYF
DNA: TGTGCCAGCAGTTTATGGTCTATCCAACCCTACGAGCAGTACTTC
J: TRBJ2-7
size: NA
V: TRBV27
D: NA

CDR3: CASSPPSRTARELFF
DNA: TGTGCCAGCTCACCTCCTTCACGGACAGCGAGGGAGCTGTTTTTT
J: TRBJ2-2
size: NA
V: TRBV18
D: NA

CDR3: CSARAGDEQYF
DNA: TGCAGTGCTAGGGCAGGGGACGAGCAGTACTTC
J: TRBJ2-7
size: NA
V: TRBV20-1
D: NA

CDR3: CASSLEDPGLAVDGTQYF
DNA: TGTGCCAGCAGCCTCGAGGATCCGGGACTAGCCGTCGATGGGACCCAGTACTTC
J: TRBJ2-5
size: NA
V: TRBV7-2
D: TRBD2

CDR3: CASSTRHEQYF
DNA: TGTGCCAGCTCCACACGCCACGAGCAGTACTTC
J: TRBJ2-7
size: few
V: TRBV6-5
D: NA

CDR3: CASSRDRGQETQYF
DNA: TGCGCCAGCAGCCGAGACAGGGGGCAAGAGACCCAGTACTTC
J: TRBJ2-5
size: NA
V: TRBV4-3
D: TRBD1

CDR3: CASSRTGYNEQFF
DNA: TGTGCCAGCAGCCGGACAGGGTACAATGAGCAGTTCTTC
J: TRBJ2-1
size: NA
V: TRBV28
D: TRBD1

CDR3: CASSSPGTSAGGSTDTQYF
DNA: TGTGCCAGCAGCTCGCCCGGGACTAGCGCCGGCGGGAGCACAGATACGCAGTATTTT
J: TRBJ2-3
size: once
V: TRBV5-5
D: TRBD2

CDR3: CASSFRLAGGPGETQYF
DNA: TGTGCCAGCAGCTTCCGACTAGCGGGAGGGCCAGGGGAGACCCAGTACTTC
J: TRBJ2-5
size: NA
V: TRBV7-9
D: TRBD2

CDR3: CASSATLAGGTDTQYF
DNA: TGTGCCAGCAGCGCCACCTTAGCGGGAGGCACAGATACGCAGTATTTT
J: TRBJ2-3
size: NA
V: TRBV7-4
D: TRBD2

CDR3: CASSPGQSYEQYF
DNA: TGTGCCAGCTCCCCGGGACAGTCCTACGAGCAGTACTTC
J: TRBJ2-7
size: NA
V: TRBV18
D: TRBD1

CDR3: CASSDQGRGPDTQYF
DNA: TGTGCCAGCAGTGATCAGGGCAGGGGGCCTGATACGCAGTATTTT
J: TRBJ2-3
size: once
V: TRBV6-1
D: TRBD1

CDR3: CASSHMSGLAGGRSADTQYF
DNA: TGCGCCAGCAGCCATATGTCCGGGCTAGCGGGAGGAAGGAGCGCAGATACGCAGTATTTT
J: TRBJ2-3
size: NA
V: TRBV4-3
D: TRBD2

CDR3: CASSIVREGNTDTQYF
DNA: TGTGCCAGTAGTATAGTTCGGGAGGGAAACACAGATACGCAGTATTTT
J: TRBJ2-3
size: NA
V: TRBV19
D: TRBD2

CDR3: CASSPAGGSYNEQFF
DNA: TGTGCCAGCAGTCCAGCGGGAGGGTCCTACAATGAGCAGTTCTTC
J: TRBJ2-1
size: NA
V: TRBV2
D: TRBD2

CDR3: CSARTVNGYTF
DNA: TGCAGTGCCAGGACAGTCAATGGCTACACCTTC
J: TRBJ1-2
size: NA
V: TRBV20-1
D: NA

CDR3: CSLNPGLAGNAYEQYF
DNA: TGCAGCTTGAACCCGGGACTAGCGGGAAACGCCTACGAGCAGTACTTC
J: TRBJ2-7
size: NA
V: TRBV29-1
D: TRBD2

CDR3: CASSLGTSGPSSGANVLTF
DNA: TGTGCCAGCAGCCTAGGGACTAGCGGTCCTAGCTCTGGGGCCAACGTCCTGACTTTC
J: TRBJ2-6
size: NA
V: TRBV7-3
D: TRBD2

CDR3: CASSLPTTSVGDTQYF
DNA: TGTGCCAGCAGTTTACCGACCACTAGCGTAGGGGATACGCAGTATTTT
J: TRBJ2-3
size: NA
V: TRBV28
D: TRBD2

CDR3: CASSQEWDSGPITGELFF
DNA: TGTGCCAGCAGCCAAGAATGGGACAGCGGACCGATCACCGGGGAGCTGTTTTTT
J: TRBJ2-2
size: NA
V: TRBV14
D: TRBD1

CDR3: CASSLAPQGSPSGANVLTF
DNA: TGCGCCAGCAGCTTGGCCCCACAGGGTTCGCCATCTGGGGCCAACGTCCTGACTTTC
J: TRBJ2-6
size: NA
V: TRBV5-1
D: NA

CDR3: CASSFRDLAGELFF
DNA: TGTGCCAGTAGTTTCCGGGACTTAGCCGGGGAGCTGTTTTTT
J: TRBJ2-2
size: once
V: TRBV19
D: NA

CDR3: CASSLGSAGDPPNTGELFF
DNA: TGTGCCAGCAGTTTAGGCTCGGCAGGGGACCCTCCGAACACCGGGGAGCTGTTTTTT
J: TRBJ2-2
size: NA
V: TRBV27
D: NA

CDR3: CASSPSPTGPSFNEQFF
DNA: TGCGCCAGCAGCCCCTCCCCCACAGGGCCCTCATTCAATGAGCAGTTCTTC
J: TRBJ2-1
size: NA
V: TRBV4-3
D: NA

CDR3: CASSYGLVRSSYNEQFF
DNA: TGTGCCAGCAGCTACGGACTAGTCCGAAGCTCCTACAATGAGCAGTTCTTC
J: TRBJ2-1
size: NA
V: TRBV11-3
D: TRBD2

CDR3: CASRLTSDREDNYGYTF
DNA: TGTGCCAGCAGACTAACCTCGGACAGAGAGGATAACTATGGCTACACCTTC
J: TRBJ1-2
size: NA
V: TRBV7-9
D: NA

CDR3: CASSPQGSGGLRHEQYF
DNA: TGTGCCAGCTCACCACAGGGGTCGGGAGGCCTCAGGCACGAGCAGTACTTC
J: TRBJ2-7
size: NA
V: TRBV18
D: TRBD2

CDR3: CASTGQSSYEQYF
DNA: TGTGCCAGCACGGGACAGAGCTCCTACGAGCAGTACTTC
J: TRBJ2-7
size: NA
V: TRBV6-1
D: TRBD1

CDR3: CASSSDITGSNEQFF
DNA: TGTGCCAGCAGTTCGGACATAACAGGGTCCAATGAGCAGTTCTTC
J: TRBJ2-1
size: NA
V: TRBV28
D: NA

CDR3: CASSIRRPHYNEQFF
DNA: TGTGCCAGTAGTATTCGGAGACCCCACTACAATGAGCAGTTCTTC
J: TRBJ2-1
size: NA
V: TRBV19
D: NA

CDR3: CASSQDPGGSTDTQYF
DNA: TGTGCCAGCAGCCAAGATCCAGGGGGCAGCACAGATACGCAGTATTTT
J: TRBJ2-3
size: NA
V: TRBV4-2
D: TRBD1

CDR3: CASSSETSDTDTQYF
DNA: TGTGCCAGCTCATCGGAGACTAGCGATACAGATACGCAGTATTTT
J: TRBJ2-3
size: few
V: TRBV18
D: TRBD2

CDR3: CASARDYGYNEQFF
DNA: TGTGCTAGTGCCCGGGACTACGGGTACAATGAGCAGTTCTTC
J: TRBJ2-1
size: NA
V: TRBV12-5
D: TRBD2

CDR3: CASSESKPGTGNEQFF
DNA: TGTGCCAGCAGTGAAAGTAAACCCGGGACAGGGAATGAGCAGTTCTTC
J: TRBJ2-1
size: NA
V: TRBV2
D: TRBD1

CDR3: CASSTLTGLAGGNEQYF
DNA: TGTGCCAGTAGTACCTTAACGGGACTAGCGGGAGGGAACGAGCAGTACTTC
J: TRBJ2-7
size: NA
V: TRBV19
D: TRBD2

CDR3: CASSQAFALAGGIYEQYF
DNA: TGTGCCAGCAGCCAAGCCTTCGCACTAGCGGGAGGGATCTACGAGCAGTACTTC
J: TRBJ2-7
size: NA
V: TRBV4-2
D: TRBD2

CDR3: CASSPGGLEQFF
DNA: TGCGCCAGCAGCCCAGGGGGTCTCGAGCAGTTCTTC
J: TRBJ2-1
size: NA
V: TRBV4-3
D: TRBD1

CDR3: CASSLVIGRTEAFF
DNA: TGTGCCAGCAGCTTAGTAATTGGGAGGACAGAAGCTTTCTTT
J: TRBJ1-1
size: few
V: TRBV13
D: NA

CDR3: CASSYSRQGSTEAFF
DNA: TGTGCCAGCAGTTACTCGAGGCAGGGTAGCACTGAAGCTTTCTTT
J: TRBJ1-1
size: NA
V: TRBV6-5
D: NA

CDR3: CASSPGGGKYF
DNA: TGTGCCAGCAGCCCTGGCGGAGGGAAGTACTTC
J: TRBJ2-7
size: NA
V: TRBV7-3
D: NA

CDR3: CASSLVVVSRTQYF
DNA: TGTGCCAGCAGCTTAGTGGTGGTTTCGAGGACCCAGTACTTC
J: TRBJ2-5
size: NA
V: TRBV7-2
D: NA

CDR3: CASSLFREGAYNEQFF
DNA: TGTGCCAGCAGCCTGTTCCGGGAGGGGGCCTACAATGAGCAGTTCTTC
J: TRBJ2-1
size: NA
V: TRBV14
D: TRBD2

CDR3: CASSASSGYEQYF
DNA: TGTGCCAGCAGCGCCTCTAGCGGATACGAGCAGTACTTC
J: TRBJ2-7
size: NA
V: TRBV5-6
D: TRBD2

CDR3: CASSLGYGSLSNQPQHF
DNA: TGTGCCAGCAGCTTAGGCTACGGGAGTTTGAGCAATCAGCCCCAGCATTTT
J: TRBJ1-5
size: NA
V: TRBV11-2
D: NA

CDR3: CATSRGGQQHEQFF
DNA: TGTGCCACCAGCAGAGGGGGACAGCAACATGAGCAGTTCTTC
J: TRBJ2-1
size: once
V: TRBV15
D: TRBD1

CDR3: CASSLTGRPETQYF
DNA: TGTGCCAGCAGCCTGACAGGGAGACCAGAGACCCAGTACTTC
J: TRBJ2-5
size: NA
V: TRBV28
D: TRBD1

CDR3: CASGLVGPSGSNEQFF
DNA: TGTGCTAGTGGTTTGGTTGGGCCTAGCGGGAGTAATGAGCAGTTCTTC
J: TRBJ2-1
size: NA
V: TRBV12-5
D: TRBD2

CDR3: CASSLREPDNEQFF
DNA: TGTGCCAGCAGTTTACGAGAGCCTGACAATGAGCAGTTCTTC
J: TRBJ2-1
size: NA
V: TRBV28
D: NA